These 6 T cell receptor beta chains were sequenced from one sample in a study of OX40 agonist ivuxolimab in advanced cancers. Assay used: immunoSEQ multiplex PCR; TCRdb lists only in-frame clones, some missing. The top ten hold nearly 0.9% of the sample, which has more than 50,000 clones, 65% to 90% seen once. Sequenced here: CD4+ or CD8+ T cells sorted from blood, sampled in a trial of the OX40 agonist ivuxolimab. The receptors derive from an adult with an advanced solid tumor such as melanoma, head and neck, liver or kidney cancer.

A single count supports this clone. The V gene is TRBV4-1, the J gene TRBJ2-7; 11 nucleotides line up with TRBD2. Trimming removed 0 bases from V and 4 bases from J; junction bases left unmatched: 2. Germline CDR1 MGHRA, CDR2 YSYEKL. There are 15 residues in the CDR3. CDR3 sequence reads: CASSQDTSGGYEQYF. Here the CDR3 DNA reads TGCGCCAGCAGCCAAGACACTAGCGGGGGATACGAGCAGTACTTC.

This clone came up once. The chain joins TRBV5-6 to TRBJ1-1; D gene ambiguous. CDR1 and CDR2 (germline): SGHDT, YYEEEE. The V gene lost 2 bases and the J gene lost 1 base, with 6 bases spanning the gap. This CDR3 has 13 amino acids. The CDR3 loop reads CASSFTRNTEAFF. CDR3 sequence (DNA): TGTGCCAGCAGCTTTACGCGGAACACTGAAGCTTTCTTT.

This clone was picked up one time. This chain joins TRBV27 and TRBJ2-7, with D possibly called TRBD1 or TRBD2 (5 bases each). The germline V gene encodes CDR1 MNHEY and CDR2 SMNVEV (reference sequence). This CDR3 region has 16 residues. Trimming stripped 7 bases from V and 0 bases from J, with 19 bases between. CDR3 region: CASKLTTAASSYEQYF. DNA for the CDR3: TGTGCCAGCAAGCTAACGACAGCGGCCTCCTCCTACGAGCAGTACTTC.

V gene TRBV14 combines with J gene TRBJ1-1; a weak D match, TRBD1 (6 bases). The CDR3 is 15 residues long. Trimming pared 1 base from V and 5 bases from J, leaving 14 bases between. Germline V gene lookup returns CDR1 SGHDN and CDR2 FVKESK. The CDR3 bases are TGTGCCAGCAGCCAAGTGGGGGGGCTTTGGACTGAAGCTTTCTTT. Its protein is CASSQVGGLWTEAFF.

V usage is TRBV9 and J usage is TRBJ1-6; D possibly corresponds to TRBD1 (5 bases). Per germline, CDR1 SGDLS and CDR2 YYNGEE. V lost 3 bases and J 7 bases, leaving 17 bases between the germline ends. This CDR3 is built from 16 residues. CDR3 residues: CASSANIQGRNSPLHF. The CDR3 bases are TGTGCCAGCAGCGCTAACATCCAGGGTCGGAATTCACCCCTCCACTTT.

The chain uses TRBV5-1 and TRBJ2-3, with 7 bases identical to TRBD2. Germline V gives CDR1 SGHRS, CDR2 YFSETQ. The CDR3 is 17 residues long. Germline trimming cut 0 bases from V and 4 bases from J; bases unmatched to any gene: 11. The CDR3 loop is CASSLVGRGSMSDTQYF. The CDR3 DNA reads TGCGCCAGCAGCTTGGTTGGGCGGGGGAGCATGTCAGATACGCAGTATTTT. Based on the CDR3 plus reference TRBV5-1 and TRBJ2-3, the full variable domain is KAGVTQTPRYLIKTRGQQVTLSCSPISGHRSVSWYQQTPGQGLQFLFEYFSETQRNKGNFPGRFSGRQFSNSRSEMNVSTLELGDSALYLCASSLVGRGSMSDTQYFGPGTRLTVL.